The subject of this entry is one T cell receptor (beta chain). The time point here: pretreatment peripheral blood. The sample belongs to a study of PD-L1 blockade in urothelial cancer. Sequencing used immunoSEQ multiplex PCR; TCRdb keeps in-frame clones, though not all of them. This sample has under 70,000 clones, with around 86% found just once. V gave up 8 bases and J gave up 0 bases; unmatched junction bases: 11. The V gene's germline CDR1 is MGHRA and CDR2 YSYEKL. The CDR3 runs 17 residues. The sample here was PBMCs, taken around atezolizumab (anti-PD-L1) treatment. The sequence derives from a man aged 70-80 years with urothelial cancer. The chain recombines TRBV4-1 with TRBJ2-2; 8 bases fit TRBD2. The CDR3 here is CASSRGGESANTGELFF. In DNA, the CDR3 is TGCGCCAGCTCTCGGGGGGGGGAGTCGGCGAACACCGGGGAGCTGTTTTTT.